The rows below give T cell receptor beta chains drawn from one sample of a study of Graves' ophthalmopathy and Graves' hyperthyroidism. A single record per CDR3 protein comes from TCRdb applying MiXCR to the multiplex PCR reads. The table lists under 350,000 distinct CDR3 sequences, 17% of them singletons. Sequencing used peripheral blood. Source of these receptors: an adult man with Graves' ophthalmopathy. Each CDR3 is given with its conserved first and last residue. A D gene is named only where the DNA matches it firmly. Expanded clones get a size class; other rows say once, few or many, or leave the size out.

few	TRBV6-1	TRBD1	TRBJ1-6	CASGRPGQANSPLHF	TGTGCCAGCGGGCGGCCGGGACAGGCCAATTCACCCCTCCACTTT
many	TRBV30	-	TRBJ1-6	CAWSVVLLGSPLHF	TGTGCCTGGAGTGTGGTCCTGCTGGGGTCACCCCTCCACTTT
many	TRBV7-8	-	TRBJ2-5	CASSLEQGETQYF	TGTGCCAGCAGCTTAGAACAGGGAGAGACCCAGTACTTC
many	TRBV6-5	-	TRBJ2-7	CASSSPGATYEQYF	TGTGCCAGCAGTTCGCCAGGGGCAACCTACGAGCAGTACTTC
-	TRBV19	TRBD1	TRBJ2-7	CASSTWTGSYEQYF	TGTGCCAGTAGTACCTGGACAGGATCCTACGAGCAGTACTTC
-	TRBV12-3/TRBV12-4	TRBD2	TRBJ2-7	CASSKLAGARGEQYF	TGTGCCAGTTCCAAGTTGGCGGGAGCGCGGGGCGAGCAGTACTTC
many	TRBV6-5	TRBD1	TRBJ2-5	CASSYSGTGGGETQYF	TGTGCCAGCAGTTACTCCGGGACAGGGGGCGGAGAGACCCAATACTTC
many	TRBV19	-	TRBJ1-5	CASSISGASNQPQHF	TGTGCCAGTAGTATTTCAGGGGCCAGCAATCAGCCCCAGCATTTT
many	TRBV5-1	-	TRBJ1-3	CASSTQGVENTIYF	TGCGCCAGCAGCACCCAGGGAGTGGAAAACACCATATATTTT
many	TRBV6-2/TRBV6-3	TRBD1	TRBJ1-5	CASSPGTARRQPQHF	TGTGCCAGCAGTCCCGGGACAGCGCGTCGACAGCCCCAGCATTTT
many	TRBV7-2	-	TRBJ2-7	CASSFTGTGYEQYF	TGTGCCAGCAGTTTCACCGGGACGGGCTACGAGCAGTACTTC
many	TRBV4-1	-	TRBJ2-7	CASSQEPGLVGEQYF	TGCGCCAGCAGCCAAGAACCCGGGTTGGTAGGCGAGCAGTACTTC
-	TRBV20-1	-	TRBJ2-5	CSASPGPGVTQYF	TGCAGTGCTAGTCCGGGACCGGGTGTGACCCAGTACTTC
many	TRBV28	-	TRBJ1-2	CASSRGRFYGYTF	TGTGCCAGCAGTCGGGGGCGCTTCTATGGCTACACCTTC
many	TRBV5-4	TRBD2	TRBJ2-5	CASSWTSGNQETQYF	TGTGCCAGCAGCTGGACTAGCGGGAATCAAGAGACCCAGTACTTC
many	TRBV6-1	-	TRBJ2-2	CASSRTGVGWETGELFF	TGTGCCAGCAGCCGCACCGGGGTTGGCTGGGAGACCGGGGAGCTGTTTTTT
-	TRBV14	-	TRBJ1-5	CASSQSVGWCPPDQPQHF	TGTGCCAGCAGCCAAAGCGTAGGGTGGTGTCCCCCGGATCAGCCCCAGCATTTT
many	TRBV7-9	-	TRBJ1-6	CASSPSNNSPLHF	TGTGCCAGCAGCCCATCAAACAATTCACCCCTCCACTTT
many	TRBV6-5	TRBD1	TRBJ2-5	CASSNTGTGRETQYF	TGTGCCAGCAGTAACACCGGGACAGGGAGGGAGACCCAGTACTTC
many	TRBV20-1	TRBD2	TRBJ2-2	CSARRSSGGARTGELFF	TGCAGTGCTAGGCGGTCCAGCGGGGGGGCCCGCACCGGGGAGCTGTTTTTT
few	TRBV18	-	TRBJ2-2	CASLTGNTGELFF	TGTGCCAGCTTGACAGGAAACACCGGGGAGCTGTTTTTT
many	TRBV12-3/TRBV12-4	TRBD1	TRBJ1-1	CASAQGGWEIEAFF	TGTGCCAGCGCCCAGGGGGGGTGGGAAATTGAAGCTTTCTTT
-	TRBV6-5	-	TRBJ1-3	CASSYGNAGNTIYF	TGTGCCAGCAGTTACGGAAATGCTGGAAACACCATATATTTT
many	TRBV4-3	-	TRBJ1-3	CASSHNTGSGNTIYF	TGCGCCAGCAGCCACAACACAGGCTCTGGAAACACCATATATTTT
-	TRBV6-4	-	TRBJ2-2	CASSASGTSNTGELFF	TGTGCCAGCAGTGCCTCCGGGACATCGAACACCGGGGAGCTGTTTTTT
many	TRBV6-5	-	TRBJ1-1	CASSYGAGLNTEAFF	TGTGCCAGCAGTTACGGGGCAGGGTTGAACACTGAAGCTTTCTTT
many	TRBV2	-	TRBJ2-2	CASSEVGGRILVASNTGELFF	TGTGCCAGCAGTGAAGTCGGCGGGCGGATCCTCGTTGCCTCGAACACCGGGGAGCTGTTTTTT
-	TRBV6-1	TRBD2	TRBJ2-7	CASSPGGGAYEQYF	TGTGCCAGCAGTCCGGGGGGGGGAGCCTACGAGCAGTACTTC
many	TRBV24-1	TRBD1	TRBJ2-1	CATSDEDRDHEQFF	TGTGCCACCAGTGATGAGGACAGGGACCATGAGCAGTTCTTC
few	TRBV28	-	TRBJ2-5	CASSPVKETQYF	TGTGCCAGCAGTCCCGTAAAAGAGACCCAGTACTTC
many	TRBV7-6	-	TRBJ1-2	CASSPLRAAVYGYTF	TGTGCCAGCAGCCCGCTGAGGGCAGCGGTCTATGGCTACACCTTC
many	TRBV5-1	-	TRBJ1-2	CASRGVYGYTF	TGCGCCAGCAGAGGGGTCTATGGCTACACCTTC
many	TRBV6-1	-	TRBJ2-5	CASRPHTGEETQYF	TGTGCCAGCAGGCCTCATACAGGAGAAGAGACCCAGTACTTC
-	TRBV12-3/TRBV12-4	-	TRBJ1-1	CASSLLGLDTEAFF	TGTGCCAGCAGTTTACTGGGGTTGGACACTGAAGCTTTCTTT
many	TRBV5-1	-	TRBJ1-1	CASSLFGQNTEAFF	TGCGCCAGCAGCTTGTTCGGACAGAACACTGAAGCTTTCTTT
-	TRBV15	TRBD1	TRBJ1-5	CATSSGQGGGNQPQHF	TGTGCCACCAGCAGCGGCCAAGGGGGCGGCAATCAGCCCCAGCATTTT
many	TRBV12-3/TRBV12-4	TRBD1	TRBJ2-6	CASSLDRVGSGANVLTF	TGTGCCAGCAGTTTGGACAGGGTCGGCTCTGGGGCCAACGTCCTGACTTTC
many	TRBV11-2	-	TRBJ1-1	CASSFSLGGEAFF	TGTGCCAGCAGCTTTTCTCTGGGGGGGGAAGCTTTCTTT
-	TRBV15	-	TRBJ1-2	CATSRDRGPRGAYTF	TGTGCCACCAGCAGAGATCGAGGCCCAAGGGGTGCCTACACCTTC
-	TRBV2	-	TRBJ2-7	CASSKITLDSYEQYF	TGTGCCAGCAGTAAGATCACCCTCGACAGCTACGAGCAGTACTTC
few	TRBV11-2	-	TRBJ1-4	CASSADGATNEKLSF	TGTGCCAGCAGCGCCGATGGGGCAACTAATGAAAAACTGTCTTTT
many	TRBV10-3	-	TRBJ2-7	CATRVSYEQYF	TGTGCCACCCGGGTCTCCTACGAGCAGTACTTC
few	TRBV15	-	TRBJ2-5	CATRVLGKETQYF	TGTGCCACCAGGGTACTAGGGAAGGAGACCCAGTACTTC
many	TRBV30	TRBD2	TRBJ2-5	CAWSIVLAGQETQYF	TGTGCCTGGAGTATTGTCCTAGCGGGGCAAGAGACCCAGTACTTC
many	TRBV12-3/TRBV12-4	-	TRBJ1-1	CASSLKGGTTEAFF	TGTGCCAGCAGTTTAAAAGGAGGGACCACTGAAGCTTTCTTT
many	TRBV6-1	-	TRBJ1-3	CASSPKGGAKSGNTIYF	TGTGCCAGCAGTCCAAAGGGGGGCGCGAAATCAGGAAACACCATATATTTT
-	TRBV28	-	TRBJ1-6	CASSPLEQGDSPLHF	TGTGCCAGCAGTCCCTTGGAACAGGGAGATTCACCCCTCCACTTT
many	TRBV11-2	-	TRBJ1-5	CASSLGVGGGGQPQHF	TGTGCCAGCAGCTTAGGCGTGGGAGGTGGTGGTCAGCCCCAGCATTTT
many	TRBV12-3/TRBV12-4	-	TRBJ1-5	CASSLSRQQPQHF	TGTGCCAGCAGTTTATCTCGGCAGCAGCCCCAGCATTTT
-	TRBV27	TRBD2	TRBJ2-5	CASSPTSGRRETQYF	TGTGCCAGCAGTCCGACTAGCGGGAGAAGAGAGACCCAGTACTTC
many	TRBV6-1	-	TRBJ1-5	CASSETFWGLGPQHF	TGTGCCAGCAGTGAGACATTTTGGGGCCTAGGGCCCCAGCATTTT